These 30 T cell receptor beta chains were all obtained from the same sample, sequenced in a study of T cells in localized non-small cell lung cancer. Sequenced by immunoSEQ multiplex PCR; TCRdb stores in-frame clones only, minus some. The table records some 30,000 clones, roughly 94% of them present only once. The starting material was peripheral blood, obtained before any cancer treatment. The receptors were sampled from a woman aged 40-69 years with stage I lung adenocarcinoma.

The gene calls are TRBV6-1 and TRBJ2-5; D ambiguous. There are 15 residues in the CDR3. The V end was cut by 8 bases, the J end by 5 bases, with 21 bases between. The V gene's germline CDR1 is MNHNS and CDR2 SASEGT. CDR3 amino acids: CASLDYGSPEETQYF. DNA of the CDR3: TGTGCCAGCCTAGATTATGGCTCCCCGGAGGAGACCCAGTACTTC.

V is TRBV5-1 and J is TRBJ2-7, with 10 bases lining up with TRBD2. V lost 0 bases and J lost 5; bases outside the gene matches: 29. This CDR3 has 23 residues. Looked up from germline, CDR1 is SGHRS and CDR2 is YFSETQ. In nucleotides, the CDR3 is TGCGCCAGCAGCTTGGCGCCCCCCTTTCTAGGCCGGCTAGCGGGAGCTGGGAAAGACGAGCAGTACTTC. Its protein product is CASSLAPPFLGRLAGAGKDEQYF. Drawing the rest from reference TRBV5-1 and TRBJ2-7, the complete variable domain is KAGVTQTPRYLIKTRGQQVTLSCSPISGHRSVSWYQQTPGQGLQFLFEYFSETQRNKGNFPGRFSGRQFSNSRSEMNVSTLELGDSALYLCASSLAPPFLGRLAGAGKDEQYFGPGTRLTVT.

The rearrangement joins TRBV19 to TRBJ2-1, with D unclear. The CDR3 totals 13 residues. Germline V lookup: CDR1 LNHDA, CDR2 SQIVND (reference sequence). V shed 5 bases and J shed 5 bases, with 10 bases lying between them. CDR3 sequence: CASSESPHNEQFF. The CDR3 DNA reads as TGTGCCAGTAGTGAAAGCCCCCACAATGAGCAGTTCTTC.

V and J are TRBV7-8 and TRBJ2-1, with D possibly TRBD2 on 6 matching bases. The CDR3 is made up of 14 amino acids. Germline V gives CDR1 SGHVS, CDR2 FQNEAQ. V was cut by 7 bases and J by 8 bases, with 18 bases left in between. The CDR3 protein is CASTQTGGFDEQFF. The CDR3 nucleotides read TGTGCCAGCACTCAGACCGGGGGTTTCGATGAGCAGTTCTTC.

The V gene is TRBV25-1, the J gene TRBJ2-1, with TRBD2 identical over 7 bases. There are 17 residues in the CDR3. CDR1 and CDR2 from the germline V gene are MGHDK and SYGVNS. With V trimmed by 1 base and J by 0 bases, 6 bases remained unmatched. CDR3: CASSEWSSGRSYNEQFF. CDR3 nucleotide sequence: TGTGCCAGCAGTGAATGGAGTAGCGGGCGCTCCTACAATGAGCAGTTCTTC.

V and J are TRBV5-4 and TRBJ2-5; 12 nucleotides line up with TRBD1. J lost 4 bases, V lost 4 bases, and 8 bases had no gene match. This CDR3 spans 16 amino acids. Germline CDR1 is SGHNT and CDR2 is YYREEE (reference sequence). CDR3 protein: CASSLGQGAYGETQYF. In DNA form, the CDR3 reads TGTGCCAGCAGCCTGGGACAGGGGGCGTACGGAGAGACCCAGTACTTC. Using reference TRBV5-4 and TRBJ2-5 for the parts outside the CDR3, the full variable domain is ETGVTQSPTHLIKTRGQQVTLRCSSQSGHNTVSWYQQALGQGPQFIFQYYREEENGRGNFPPRFSGLQFPNYSSELNVNALELDDSALYLCASSLGQGAYGETQYFGPGTRLLVL.

The V gene is TRBV18, the J gene TRBJ2-7; 8 bases match TRBD1. The CDR3 loop spans 15 amino acids. V lost 3 bases and J lost 2; bases outside the gene matches: 6. Germline V gene sequence: CDR1 KGHSH, CDR2 LQKENI. The CDR3 spells CASSPMGQATYEQYF. The CDR3 DNA reads TGTGCCAGCTCACCGATGGGACAGGCAACCTACGAGCAGTACTTC.

This rearrangement joins TRBV23-1 to TRBJ2-7; 7 bases match TRBD1. TRBV23-1 is identified as an open reading frame with a role that is uncertain. CDR3 length: 15 amino acids. V was pared by 6 bases and J by 0 bases, with 8 bases of the junction left unmatched. Here the CDR3 DNA reads TGCGCCAGCAGCCTTCAGACAGGGAGCTCCTACGAGCAGTACTTC. Its protein product is CASSLQTGSSYEQYF.

V is TRBV18 and J is TRBJ1-1; 8 bases are a match to TRBD1. After removal of 4 bases from V and 5 bases from J, the junction contained 12 bases not matched to a gene. The CDR3 runs to 16 residues. The germline gives CDR1 KGHSH, CDR2 LQKENI. This CDR3 reads CASSRQGSGLWTEAFF. CDR3 bases: TGTGCCAGCTCACGACAGGGGTCAGGCTTATGGACTGAAGCTTTCTTT.

This chain uses TRBV7-7 with TRBJ2-5, with D possibly matching TRBD2 (6 bases). The CDR3 covers 14 residues. In germline, CDR1 is SSHAT, CDR2 FNYEAQ (reference sequence). The V gene lost 5 bases and the J gene lost 5 bases, with 15 bases spanning the gap. The CDR3 is CASSPGTRGETQYF. DNA of the CDR3: TGTGCCAGCAGCCCCGGGACTCGAGGCGAGACCCAGTACTTC.

This clone has a handful of counts. The genes are TRBV5-1 and TRBJ1-4, with 7 bases aligning to TRBD1. The CDR3 is 14 amino acids. The germline gives CDR1 SGHRS, CDR2 YFSETQ. J gave up 6 bases and V 2 bases, and 4 bases lay outside the gene matches. CDR3 in DNA: TGCGCCAGCAGCTTTTCAGGGGGTGATGAAAAACTGTTTTTT. This gives the protein CASSFSGGDEKLFF.

CDR3 DNA sequence: TGCGCCAGCAGTGACAGCTCCTATGGCTACACCTTC. The encoded protein is CASSDSSYGYTF. The V call is TRBV5-1, the J call TRBJ1-2; weak D call: TRBD1 (5 bases). V was clipped by 5 bases and J by 4 bases, with 9 bases between them. The CDR3 runs to 12 residues. Germline CDR1 SGHRS, CDR2 YFSETQ.

The rearrangement links TRBV29-1 to TRBJ2-3, with TRBD2 matching over 12 bases. The junction had 7 bases not matched to a gene; V was cut back by 4 bases and J by 5 bases. Germline V gene data show CDR1 as SQVTM and CDR2 as ANQGSEA. This CDR3 region has 15 residues. The CDR3 region has the DNA TGCAGCGTTGCCCTCTCTAGCGGGAGGGGAGATACGCAGTATTTT. It codes for CSVALSSGRGDTQYF.

In its sample, this clone was seen once. This chain joins TRBV11-3 and TRBJ2-7, with D perhaps matching TRBD2 (6 bases). The CDR3 length is 14 residues. V was shortened by 2 bases and J by 10 bases, with 18 bases between the two germline ends. In germline, CDR1 is SGHNT, CDR2 YENEEA. The chain's CDR3 is CASSLRFLGDFQYF. Written as DNA, the CDR3 is TGTGCCAGCAGCTTAAGATTTCTGGGGGACTTTCAGTACTTC.

This CDR3 is CASRSAAKPYGYTF. Here the CDR3 DNA reads TGTGCCAGCCGATCGGCCGCAAAACCCTATGGCTACACCTTC. V is TRBV5-4 and J is TRBJ1-2, with D unclear. The V end was cut by 7 bases, the J end by 4 bases, with 17 bases between. Looked up from germline, CDR1 is SGHNT and CDR2 is YYREEE (reference sequence). This CDR3 is 14 amino acids long.

This clone was seen once. J is TRBJ1-2 and V is TRBV21-1; the listed D gene, TRBD1, was not tested against the DNA. TRBV21-1 is recorded as a pseudogene. CDR3 length: 18 amino acids. CDR3 residues: CASSGRDRGSFHNYGYTF. CDR3 sequence (DNA): TGTGCCAGCAGCGGACGAGACAGGGGTTCGTTCCATAACTATGGCTACACCTTC.

V usage is TRBV12-5 and J usage is TRBJ1-1, with 7 positions matching TRBD1. The CDR3 is 14 residues long. Germline V lookup: CDR1 LGHNT, CDR2 FRNRAP. With 3 bases clipped from V and 6 bases from J, the junction kept 7 bases outside the gene matches. CDR3 DNA: TGTGCTAGTGGTTTAGGGCAGACAGGGTCTGAAGCTTTCTTT. Protein product: CASGLGQTGSEAFF.

The rearrangement joins TRBV9 to TRBJ2-7, with TRBD2 matching over 7 bases. V trimming: 2 bases; J trimming: 1 base; junction bases outside the gene matches: 6. The germline V gene encodes CDR1 SGDLS and CDR2 YYNGEE. CDR3 length equals 15 residues. This CDR3 is CASSVSLAESYEQYF. CDR3 nucleotides: TGTGCCAGCAGCGTGAGCCTAGCGGAATCCTACGAGCAGTACTTC.

CDR3 DNA: TGCGCCAGCAGCCAAGAAGGCCCCGGCCCACAGAGGGTATATGGCTACACCTTC. It specifies CASSQEGPGPQRVYGYTF. The V and J genes are TRBV4-1 and TRBJ1-2, with D uncertain. Trimming removed 0 bases from V and 5 bases from J, with 22 bases in between. The CDR3 contains 18 residues. Germline V gene lookup returns CDR1 MGHRA and CDR2 YSYEKL.

The gene calls are TRBV7-2 and TRBJ2-1, with 9 nucleotides matching TRBD2. The CDR3 spans 13 residues. The J segment lost 8 bases and the V segment lost 3 bases, leaving 2 bases of the junction unmatched. Germline values: CDR1 SGHTA, CDR2 FQGNSA. The CDR3 reads CASSLGLADEQFF. The CDR3 bases are TGTGCCAGCAGCTTGGGACTAGCCGATGAGCAGTTCTTC.

The chain recombines TRBV11-2 with TRBJ2-7; a possible D gene is TRBD2 (5 bases). The germline V gene has CDR1 SGHAT and CDR2 FQNNGV. The germline V and J ends were trimmed by 4 bases and 0 bases, with 16 bases remaining between them. The CDR3 has 16 amino acids. The CDR3 loop reads CASSSPNGLSSYEQYF. In DNA form, the CDR3 reads TGTGCCAGCAGCTCACCTAATGGACTGAGCTCCTACGAGCAGTACTTC.

The rearrangement joins TRBV19 to TRBJ2-5; D may be TRBD1 or TRBD2 (5 bases each). The germline V gene encodes CDR1 LNHDA and CDR2 SQIVND (reference sequence). The CDR3 runs to 14 residues. The V end was cut by 3 bases, the J end by 5 bases, with 13 bases between. CDR3 DNA sequence: TGTGCCAGTAGTATGTCTGCAGGGAGTGAGACCCAGTACTTC. Protein: CASSMSAGSETQYF.

The rearrangement uses TRBV9 and TRBJ2-2, with 7 bases aligning to TRBD2. The CDR3 consists of 15 residues. Unmatched junction bases numbered 7, after V lost 4 bases and J lost 4 bases. From germline, CDR1 is SGDLS and CDR2 YYNGEE. CDR3 in amino acids: CASSKRDYVTGELFF. In nucleotides, the CDR3 is TGTGCCAGCAGCAAAAGGGACTACGTCACCGGGGAGCTGTTTTTT.

This clone was recorded once. This chain joins TRBV5-8 and TRBJ1-6; TRBD1 matches 7 bases. Germline V gene sequence: CDR1 SGHTS, CDR2 YDEGEE. The trim removed 4 bases at V and 8 bases at J, leaving 9 bases unmatched. CDR3 length equals 15 residues. DNA for the CDR3: TGTGCCAGCAGCGGTGGGACAGAGCCTTATTCACCCCTCCACTTT. Its protein is CASSGGTEPYSPLHF.

This clone was detected only once. The chain employs TRBV5-1 and TRBJ1-1; D is uncertain. The V gene's germline CDR1 is SGHRS and CDR2 YFSETQ. The ends were cut back, 3 bases at V and 2 bases at J, with 17 bases in the middle. The CDR3 sequence is 16 residues long. The CDR3 protein is CASSSRPLALNTEAFF. CDR3 nucleotides: TGCGCCAGCAGCTCCCGACCCCTTGCTCTAAACACTGAAGCTTTCTTT.

The gene calls are TRBV19 and TRBJ1-2; no clear D gene. V was clipped by 8 bases and J by 3 bases, with 10 bases between them. Germline-derived CDR1 and CDR2 are LNHDA and SQIVND (reference sequence). CDR3 length: 12 residues. The CDR3 DNA is TGTGCCAGTTCACGGGCCCACTATGGCTACACCTTC. It yields the protein CASSRAHYGYTF.

This clone showed up just once. This same CDR3 is encoded by further DNA sequences in the sample. DNA for the CDR3: TGTGCCAGCAGCAAAGCGCACGACACGGCATACGATGGCTACACCTTC. Its translation is CASSKAHDTAYDGYTF. This chain connects TRBV21-1 to TRBJ1-2; no check of the table's D call, TRBD1, against the DNA was made. TRBV21-1 is annotated as a pseudogene. This CDR3 is 16 amino acids long.

The rearrangement joins TRBV4-2 to TRBJ2-5; 7 bases line up with TRBD2. Germline CDR1 LGHNA, CDR2 YNFKEQ. The length of the CDR3 is 17 residues. Trimming at V came to 5 bases and at J to 4 bases, leaving 16 bases not matched to a gene. The CDR3 is CASSEGLEGQSRETQYF. CDR3 DNA: TGTGCCAGCAGCGAAGGACTAGAGGGGCAGAGCAGAGAGACCCAGTACTTC.

This rearrangement joins TRBV6-5 to TRBJ2-7; 8 positions match TRBD2. Germline CDR1 is MNHEY and CDR2 is SVGAGI. J lost 2 bases, V lost 5 bases, and 5 bases had no gene match. The CDR3 loop spans 14 amino acids. CDR3 protein: CASSPPAGAYEQYF. CDR3 sequence (DNA): TGTGCCAGCAGTCCCCCAGCGGGGGCCTACGAGCAGTACTTC.

A word on this clone: The identical CDR3 is also encoded by other nucleotide sequences in the sample. V usage is TRBV5-1 and J usage is TRBJ2-7, with 7 bases aligning to TRBD1. V was clipped by 0 bases and J by 3 bases; unmatched bases: 3. CDR1 is SGHRS and CDR2 is YFSETQ in the germline V gene. This CDR3 has 14 residues. This chain's CDR3 is CASSLDGTVYEQYF. The CDR3 nucleotides read TGCGCCAGCAGCTTGGACGGGACAGTCTACGAGCAGTACTTC.